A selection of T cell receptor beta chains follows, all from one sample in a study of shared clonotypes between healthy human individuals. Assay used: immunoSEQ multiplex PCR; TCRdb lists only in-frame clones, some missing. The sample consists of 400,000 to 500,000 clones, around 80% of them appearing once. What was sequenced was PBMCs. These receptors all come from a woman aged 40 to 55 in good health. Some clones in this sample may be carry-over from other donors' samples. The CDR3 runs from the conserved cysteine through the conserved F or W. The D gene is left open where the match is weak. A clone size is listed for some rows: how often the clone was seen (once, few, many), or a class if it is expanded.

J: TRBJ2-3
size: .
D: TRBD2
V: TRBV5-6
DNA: TGTGCCAGCAGCCGGGGGGAACTAGCGGGAGTGACAGATACGCAGTATTTT
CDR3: CASSRGELAGVTDTQYF

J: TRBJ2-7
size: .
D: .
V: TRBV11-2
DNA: TGTGCCAGCAGCTTAAGCGGGCCTACCTACGAGCAGTACTTC
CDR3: CASSLSGPTYEQYF

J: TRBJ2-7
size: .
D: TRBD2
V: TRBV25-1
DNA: TGTGCCAGCAGTGAGCCGACCAGCGGGAGAGGCGAGCAGTACTTC
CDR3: CASSEPTSGRGEQYF

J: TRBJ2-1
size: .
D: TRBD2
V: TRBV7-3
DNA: TGTGCCAGCAGCACCGGACTAGGGCAGTTCTTC
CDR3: CASSTGLGQFF

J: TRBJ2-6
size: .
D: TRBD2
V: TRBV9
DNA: TGTGCCAGCAGCGTAACTGCGGGAGTAGCTGGGGCCAACGTCCTGACTTTC
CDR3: CASSVTAGVAGANVLTF

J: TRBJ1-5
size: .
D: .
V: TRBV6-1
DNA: TGTGCCAGCAGATCCGGGACAAGACTTCGTCAGCCCCAGCATTTT
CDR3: CASRSGTRLRQPQHF

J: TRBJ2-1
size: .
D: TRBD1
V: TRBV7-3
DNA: TGTGCCAGCAGCTCGACAGGGTCCAATGAGCAGTTCTTC
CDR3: CASSSTGSNEQFF

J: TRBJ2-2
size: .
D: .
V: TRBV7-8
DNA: TGTGCCAGCAGCTTAGGGTGGTTAGGACTACGCGGGGAGCTGTTTTTT
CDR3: CASSLGWLGLRGELFF

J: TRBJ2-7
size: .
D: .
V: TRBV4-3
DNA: TGCGCCAGCAGCCAAGAGTGGGGTCTGTCCTACGAGCAGTACTTC
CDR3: CASSQEWGLSYEQYF

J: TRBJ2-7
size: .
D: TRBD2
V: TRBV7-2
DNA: TGTGCCAGCAGCTTAGTTGCGGGAGGGCCGGGGGAGCAGTACTTC
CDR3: CASSLVAGGPGEQYF

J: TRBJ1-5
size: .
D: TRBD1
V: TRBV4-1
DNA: TGCGCCAGCAGCCAACAGGCCGAAGGGACAGGGGGCTTAAGACTGAGTCAGCCCCAGCATTTT
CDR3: CASSQQAEGTGGLRLSQPQHF

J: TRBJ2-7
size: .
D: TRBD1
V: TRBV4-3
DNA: TGCGCCAGCAGCCAGGAGTCTCCGGGACAGGGCTTCGACGAGCAGTACTTC
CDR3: CASSQESPGQGFDEQYF

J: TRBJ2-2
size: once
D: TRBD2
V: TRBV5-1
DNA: TGCGCCAGCAGCTTGAGGGGACTAGAAACCGGGGAGCTGTTTTTT
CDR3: CASSLRGLETGELFF

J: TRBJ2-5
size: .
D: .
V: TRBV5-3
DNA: TGTGCCAGAAGCTTGTGGCGCTACCAAGAGACCCAGTACTTC
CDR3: CARSLWRYQETQYF

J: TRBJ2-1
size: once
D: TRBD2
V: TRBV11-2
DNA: TGTGCCAGCAGCCACGGACTAGCGGGAGTCAATGAGCAGTTCTTC
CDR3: CASSHGLAGVNEQFF

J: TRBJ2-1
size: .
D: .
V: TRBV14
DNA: TGTGCCAGCAGCCAAGGAGGGTACAATGAGCAGTTCTTC
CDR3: CASSQGGYNEQFF

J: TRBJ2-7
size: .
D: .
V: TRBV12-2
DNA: TGTGCAAGTCGCTTGTGGGATTCCGAGTGGTGGCAGTACTTC
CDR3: CASRLWDSEWWQYF

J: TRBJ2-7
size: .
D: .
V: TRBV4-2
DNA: TGTGCCAGCAGCCAAGATTCGTCCGGGTACTACGAGCAGTACTTC
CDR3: CASSQDSSGYYEQYF

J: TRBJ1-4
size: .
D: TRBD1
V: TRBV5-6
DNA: TGTGCCAGCAGCTTGACAGGGGTTGGTGAAAAACTGTTTTTT
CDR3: CASSLTGVGEKLFF

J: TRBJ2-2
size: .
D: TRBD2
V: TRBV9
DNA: TGTGCCAGCAGCGTAGGCGCTAGCGGGAACACCGGGGAGCTGTTTTTT
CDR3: CASSVGASGNTGELFF

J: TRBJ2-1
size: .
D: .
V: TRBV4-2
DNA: TGTGCCAGCAGCCAAGACTTTGCAAATGAGCAGTTCTTC
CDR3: CASSQDFANEQFF

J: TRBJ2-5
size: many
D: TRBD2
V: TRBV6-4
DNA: TGTGCCAGCAGAGGAAATAGCGGGGACCAAGAGACCCAGTACTTC
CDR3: CASRGNSGDQETQYF

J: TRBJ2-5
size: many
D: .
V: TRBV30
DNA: TGTGCCTGGAGCGCCAACATCCGGGAGACCCAGTACTTC
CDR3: CAWSANIRETQYF